The present T cell receptor (beta chain) was sequenced within a study of a mutant IDH1 vaccine in newly diagnosed glioma. The time point here: baseline, week 1 (first vaccination visit). Described treatment: pre-vaccination baseline after standard-of-care therapy. The protocol was immunoSEQ multiplex PCR, while the TCRdb copy is restricted to in-frame clones and leaves out a portion. The table lists approximately 54,000 clones, approximately 80% of them singletons, with about a fifth in the top ten. The CDR3 is 15 amino acids. Trimming at V came to 2 bases and at J to 6 bases, leaving 9 bases not matched to a gene. Germline V lookup: CDR1 SGHDT, CDR2 YYEEEE.

This clonotype was sampled from a man between 18 and 35 years old with glioma. The input for sequencing was PBMCs, taken from a glioma patient treated with radiotherapy, temozolomide or both. V and J are TRBV5-6 and TRBJ1-2; 8 bases fit TRBD1. This CDR3 is CASSFYGQGTDGYTF. The CDR3 nucleotides are TGTGCCAGCAGCTTCTATGGACAGGGTACCGATGGCTACACCTTC. Full variable domain (remainder filled in from reference TRBV5-6 and TRBJ1-2): DAGVTQSPTHLIKTRGQQVTLRCSPKSGHDTVSWYQQALGQGPQFIFQYYEEEERQRGNFPDRFSGHQFPNYSSELNVNALLLGDSALYLCASSFYGQGTDGYTFGSGTRLTVV.